A single TCR beta chain is shown here with its context. Its target is not known. The data are from a study of cytomegalovirus exposure and HLA in healthy donors. Profiled with immunoSEQ multiplex PCR; TCRdb holds only in-frame clones, not every one. The sample lists 130,000 to 150,000 clones; approximately 90% were seen once. Study results and caveats: Cytomegalovirus status was reportedly diagnosed by the classifier with high sensitivity and specificity.

Per the germline V gene, CDR1 is SGDLS and CDR2 is YYNGEE. V gave up 4 bases and J gave up 6 bases, with 17 bases separating them. CDR3 length equals 14 residues. The sequence was collected from a man between 18 and 35 years old in good health and CMV-seronegative. Sequences were obtained from PBMCs. The chain links TRBV9 to TRBJ2-7; D perhaps matches TRBD1 (6 bases). The CDR3 bases are TGTGCCAGCAGCAAAAACAATAGGGGGAGCGAGCAGTACTTC. This sequence encodes CASSKNNRGSEQYF. The variable domain in full, with the rest retrieved from reference TRBV9 and TRBJ2-7, is DSGVTQTPKHLITATGQRVTLRCSPRSGDLSVYWYQQSLDQGLQFLIQYYNGEERAKGNILERFSAQQFPDLHSELNLSSLELGDSALYFCASSKNNRGSEQYFGPGTRLTVT.